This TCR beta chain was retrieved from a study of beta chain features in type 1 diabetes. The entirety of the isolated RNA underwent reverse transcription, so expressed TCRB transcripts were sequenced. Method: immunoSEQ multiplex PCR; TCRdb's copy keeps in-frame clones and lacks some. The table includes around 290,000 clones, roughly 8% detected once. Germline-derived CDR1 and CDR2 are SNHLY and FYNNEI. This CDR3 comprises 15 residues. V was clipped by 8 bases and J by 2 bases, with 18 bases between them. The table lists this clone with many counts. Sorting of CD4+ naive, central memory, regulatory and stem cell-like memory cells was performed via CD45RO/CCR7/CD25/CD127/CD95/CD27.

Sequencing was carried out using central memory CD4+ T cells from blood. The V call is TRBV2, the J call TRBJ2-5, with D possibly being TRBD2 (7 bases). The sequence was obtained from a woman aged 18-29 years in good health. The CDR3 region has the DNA TGTGCCAGCGAGAGGGGGAGGGTAATACAAGAGACCCAGTACTTC. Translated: CASERGRVIQETQYF.